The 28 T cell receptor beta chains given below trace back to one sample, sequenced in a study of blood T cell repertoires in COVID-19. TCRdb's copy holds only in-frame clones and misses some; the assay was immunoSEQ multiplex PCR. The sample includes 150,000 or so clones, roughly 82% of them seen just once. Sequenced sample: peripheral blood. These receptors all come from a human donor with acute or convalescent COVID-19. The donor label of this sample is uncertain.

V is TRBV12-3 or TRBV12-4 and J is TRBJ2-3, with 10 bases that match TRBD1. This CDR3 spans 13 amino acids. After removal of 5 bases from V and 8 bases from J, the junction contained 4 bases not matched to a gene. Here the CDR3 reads CASSPRTGGTQYF. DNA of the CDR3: TGTGCCAGCAGTCCCCGGACAGGGGGTACGCAGTATTTT.

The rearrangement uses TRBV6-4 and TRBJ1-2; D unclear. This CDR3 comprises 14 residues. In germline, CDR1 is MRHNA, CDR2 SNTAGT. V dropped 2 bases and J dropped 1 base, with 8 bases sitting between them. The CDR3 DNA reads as TGTGCCAGCAGTGACGGTCACAGTAACTATGGCTACACCTTC. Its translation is CASSDGHSNYGYTF.

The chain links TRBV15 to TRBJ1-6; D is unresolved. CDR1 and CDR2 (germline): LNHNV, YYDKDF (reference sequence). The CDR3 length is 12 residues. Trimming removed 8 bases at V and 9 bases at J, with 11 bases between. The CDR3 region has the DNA TGTGCCACCGGTTGGGCGGGTTCACCCCTCCACTTT. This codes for CATGWAGSPLHF.

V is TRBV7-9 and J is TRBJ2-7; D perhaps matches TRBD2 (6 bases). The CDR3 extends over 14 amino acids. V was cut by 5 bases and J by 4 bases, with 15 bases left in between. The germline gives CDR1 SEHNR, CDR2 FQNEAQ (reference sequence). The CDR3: CASSTRTTIYEQYF. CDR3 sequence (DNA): TGTGCCAGCAGCACCCGGACTACTATTTACGAGCAGTACTTC.

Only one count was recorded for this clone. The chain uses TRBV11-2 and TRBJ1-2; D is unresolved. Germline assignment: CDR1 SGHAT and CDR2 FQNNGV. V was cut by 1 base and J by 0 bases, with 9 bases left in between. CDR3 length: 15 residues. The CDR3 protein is CASSLGPGANYGYTF. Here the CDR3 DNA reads TGTGCCAGCAGCTTAGGACCAGGCGCTAACTATGGCTACACCTTC.

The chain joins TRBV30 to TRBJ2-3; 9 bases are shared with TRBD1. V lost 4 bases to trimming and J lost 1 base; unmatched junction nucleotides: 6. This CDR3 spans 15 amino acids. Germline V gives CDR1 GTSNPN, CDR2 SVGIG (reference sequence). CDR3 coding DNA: TGTGCCTGGACCTCCGGGACAGGGCGCACAGATACGCAGTATTTT. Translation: CAWTSGTGRTDTQYF. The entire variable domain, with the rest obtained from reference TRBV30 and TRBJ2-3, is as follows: SQTIHQWPATLVQPVGSPLSLECTVEGTSNPNLYWYRQAAGRGLQLLFYSVGIGQISSEVPQNLSASRPQDRQFILSSKKLLLSDSGFYLCAWTSGTGRTDTQYFGPGTRLTVL.

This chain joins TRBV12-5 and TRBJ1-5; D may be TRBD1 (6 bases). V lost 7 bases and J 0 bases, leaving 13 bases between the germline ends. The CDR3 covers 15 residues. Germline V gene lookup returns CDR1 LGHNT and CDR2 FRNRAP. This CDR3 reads CASDRTANSNQPQHF. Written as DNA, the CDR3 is TGTGCTAGTGACAGGACAGCAAATAGCAATCAGCCCCAGCATTTT.

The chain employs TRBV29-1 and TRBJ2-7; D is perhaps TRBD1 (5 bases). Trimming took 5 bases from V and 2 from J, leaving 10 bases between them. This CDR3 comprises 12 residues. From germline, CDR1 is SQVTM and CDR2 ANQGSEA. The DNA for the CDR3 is TGCAGCGTTCAAAGACAGACCTACGAGCAGTACTTC. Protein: CSVQRQTYEQYF.

CDR3 amino acids: CASSTGRGNEKLFF. In nucleotides, the CDR3 is TGCGCCAGCAGCACTGGCAGGGGTAATGAAAAACTGTTTTTT. The chain joins TRBV5-1 to TRBJ1-4; perhaps TRBD1 as D (6 bases). There are 14 residues in the CDR3. Trimming cost V 4 bases and J 4 bases, with 11 bases left between them. CDR1 SGHRS and CDR2 YFSETQ come from the germline V gene.

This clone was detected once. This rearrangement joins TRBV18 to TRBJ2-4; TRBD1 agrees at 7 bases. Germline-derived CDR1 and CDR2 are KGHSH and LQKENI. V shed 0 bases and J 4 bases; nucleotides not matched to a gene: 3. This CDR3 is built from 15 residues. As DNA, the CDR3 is TGTGCCAGCTCACCACCGACAGGGATTAAAAACATTCAGTACTTC. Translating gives CASSPPTGIKNIQYF.

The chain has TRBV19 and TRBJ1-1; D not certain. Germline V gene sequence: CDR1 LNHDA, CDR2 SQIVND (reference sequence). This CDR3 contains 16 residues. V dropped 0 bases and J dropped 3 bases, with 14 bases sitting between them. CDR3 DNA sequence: TGTGCCAGTAGTATAGAGACCGTTATTCGGGACACTGAAGCTTTCTTT. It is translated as CASSIETVIRDTEAFF. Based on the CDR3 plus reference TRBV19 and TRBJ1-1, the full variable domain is DGGITQSPKYLFRKEGQNVTLSCEQNLNHDAMYWYRQDPGQGLRLIYYSQIVNDFQKGDIAEGYSVSREKKESFPLTVTSAQKNPTAFYLCASSIETVIRDTEAFFGQGTRLTVV.

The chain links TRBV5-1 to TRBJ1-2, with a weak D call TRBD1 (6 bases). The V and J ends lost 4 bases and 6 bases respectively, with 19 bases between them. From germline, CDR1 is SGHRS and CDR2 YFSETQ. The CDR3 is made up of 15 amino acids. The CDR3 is CASSAFPGVLNGYTF. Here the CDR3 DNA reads TGCGCCAGCAGCGCTTTCCCAGGGGTCCTCAATGGCTACACCTTC.

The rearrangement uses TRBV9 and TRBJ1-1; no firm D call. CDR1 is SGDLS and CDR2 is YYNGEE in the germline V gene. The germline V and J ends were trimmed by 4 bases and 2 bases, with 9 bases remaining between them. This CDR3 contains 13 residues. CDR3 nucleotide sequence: TGTGCCAGCAGCTACACAAGTAACACTGAAGCTTTCTTT. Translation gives CASSYTSNTEAFF.

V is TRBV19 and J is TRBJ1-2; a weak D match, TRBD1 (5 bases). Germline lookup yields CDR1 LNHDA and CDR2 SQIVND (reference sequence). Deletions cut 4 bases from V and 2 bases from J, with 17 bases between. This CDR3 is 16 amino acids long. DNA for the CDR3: TGTGCCAGTAGTACAATTCCCGACAGCCCAAACTATGGCTACACCTTC. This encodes CASSTIPDSPNYGYTF.

For the CDR3, the DNA is TGCAGCGCCCGGACTCCTGGAAACACCATATATTTT. Translation: CSARTPGNTIYF. The chain has TRBV29-1 and TRBJ1-3, with no clear D. Trimming removed 7 bases at V and 2 bases at J, with 9 bases between. The CDR3 is 12 amino acids. Looked up from germline, CDR1 is SQVTM and CDR2 is ANQGSEA.

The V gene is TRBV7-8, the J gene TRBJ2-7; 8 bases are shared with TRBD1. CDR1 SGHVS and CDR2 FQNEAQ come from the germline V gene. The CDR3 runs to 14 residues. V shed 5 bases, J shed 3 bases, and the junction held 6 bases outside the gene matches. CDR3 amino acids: CASSRRDRFYEQYF. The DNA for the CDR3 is TGTGCCAGCAGCCGACGGGACAGGTTCTACGAGCAGTACTTC.

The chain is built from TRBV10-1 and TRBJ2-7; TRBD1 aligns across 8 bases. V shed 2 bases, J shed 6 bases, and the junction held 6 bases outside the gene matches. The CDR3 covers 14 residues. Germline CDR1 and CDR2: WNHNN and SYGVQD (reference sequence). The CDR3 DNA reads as TGCGCCAGCAGTGAGAGACAGGGGACTTCCGAGCAGTACTTC. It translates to CASSERQGTSEQYF.

Written as DNA, the CDR3 is TGTGCCAGCAGTTCCGGGACAGCAAACTATGGCTACACCTTC. Residues: CASSSGTANYGYTF. The J gene is TRBJ1-2, the V gene TRBV6-6, with 7 positions matching TRBD1. V was pared by 4 bases and J by 2 bases, with 4 bases of the junction left unmatched. The CDR3 loop spans 14 amino acids. Germline values: CDR1 MNHNY, CDR2 SVGAGI (reference sequence).

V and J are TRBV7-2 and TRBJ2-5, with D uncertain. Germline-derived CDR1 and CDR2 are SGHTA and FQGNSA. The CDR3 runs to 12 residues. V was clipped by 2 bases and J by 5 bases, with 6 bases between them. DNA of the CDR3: TGTGCCAGCAGCTTATACGGGGAGACCCAGTACTTC. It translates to CASSLYGETQYF.

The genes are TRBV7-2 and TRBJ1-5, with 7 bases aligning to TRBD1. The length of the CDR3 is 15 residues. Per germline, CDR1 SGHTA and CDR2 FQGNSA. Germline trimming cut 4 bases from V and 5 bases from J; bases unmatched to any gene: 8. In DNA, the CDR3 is TGTGCCAGCAGCTCCCGGCGGACAGGCGATCAGCCCCAGCATTTT. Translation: CASSSRRTGDQPQHF.

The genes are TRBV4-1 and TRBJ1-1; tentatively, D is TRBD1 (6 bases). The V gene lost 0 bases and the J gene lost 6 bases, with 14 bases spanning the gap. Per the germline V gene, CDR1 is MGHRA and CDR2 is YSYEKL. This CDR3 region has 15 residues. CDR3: CASSQDPQGISEAFF. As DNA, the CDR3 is TGCGCCAGCAGCCAAGATCCCCAGGGGATTTCTGAAGCTTTCTTT.

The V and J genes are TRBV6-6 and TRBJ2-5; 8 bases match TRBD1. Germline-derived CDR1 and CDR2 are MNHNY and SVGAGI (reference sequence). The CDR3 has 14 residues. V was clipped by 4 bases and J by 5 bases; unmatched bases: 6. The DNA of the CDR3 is TGTGCCAGCAGTTGGACAGGGTCTAGGGAGACCCAGTACTTC. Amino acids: CASSWTGSRETQYF.

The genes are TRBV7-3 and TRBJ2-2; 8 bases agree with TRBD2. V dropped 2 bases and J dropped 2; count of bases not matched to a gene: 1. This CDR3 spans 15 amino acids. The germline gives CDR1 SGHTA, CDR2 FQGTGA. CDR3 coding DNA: TGTGCCAGCAGCTTAGCGGGGGGAAACACCGGGGAGCTGTTTTTT. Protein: CASSLAGGNTGELFF.

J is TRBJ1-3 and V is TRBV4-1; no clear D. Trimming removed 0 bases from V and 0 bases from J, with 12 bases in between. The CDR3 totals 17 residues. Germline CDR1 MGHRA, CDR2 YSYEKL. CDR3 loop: CASSQEISSYSGNTIYF. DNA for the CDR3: TGCGCCAGCAGCCAAGAGATATCCAGTTACTCTGGAAACACCATATATTTT.

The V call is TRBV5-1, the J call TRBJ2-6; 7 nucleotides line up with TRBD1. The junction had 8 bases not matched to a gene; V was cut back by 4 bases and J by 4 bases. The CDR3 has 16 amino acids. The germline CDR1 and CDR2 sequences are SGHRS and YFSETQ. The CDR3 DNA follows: TGCGCCAGCAGCCGCGCGACAGGGCCCGGGGCCAACGTCCTGACTTTC. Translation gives CASSRATGPGANVLTF. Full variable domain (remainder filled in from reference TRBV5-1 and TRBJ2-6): KAGVTQTPRYLIKTRGQQVTLSCSPISGHRSVSWYQQTPGQGLQFLFEYFSETQRNKGNFPGRFSGRQFSNSRSEMNVSTLELGDSALYLCASSRATGPGANVLTFGAGSRLTVL.

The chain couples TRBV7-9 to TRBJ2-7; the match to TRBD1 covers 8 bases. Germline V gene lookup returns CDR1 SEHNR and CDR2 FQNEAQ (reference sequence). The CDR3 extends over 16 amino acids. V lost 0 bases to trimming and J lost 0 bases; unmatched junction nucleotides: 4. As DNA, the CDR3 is TGTGCCAGCAGCTTAGCTACAGGGGGGACCTCCTACGAGCAGTACTTC. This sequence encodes CASSLATGGTSYEQYF.

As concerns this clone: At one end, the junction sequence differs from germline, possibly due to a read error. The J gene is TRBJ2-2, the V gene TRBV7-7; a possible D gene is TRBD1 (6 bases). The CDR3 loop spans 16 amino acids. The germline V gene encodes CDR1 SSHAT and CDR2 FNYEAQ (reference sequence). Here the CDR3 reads CASSSKEGENTGELFF. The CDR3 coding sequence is TGTGCTAGCAGCTCTAAAGAGGGGGAGAACACCGGGGAGCTGTTTTTT.

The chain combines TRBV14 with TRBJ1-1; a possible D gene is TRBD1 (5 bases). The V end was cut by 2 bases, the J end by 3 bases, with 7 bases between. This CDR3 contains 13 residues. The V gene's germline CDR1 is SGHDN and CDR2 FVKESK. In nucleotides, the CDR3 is TGTGCCAGCAGCCAACAGGGTCACACTGAAGCTTTCTTT. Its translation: CASSQQGHTEAFF.